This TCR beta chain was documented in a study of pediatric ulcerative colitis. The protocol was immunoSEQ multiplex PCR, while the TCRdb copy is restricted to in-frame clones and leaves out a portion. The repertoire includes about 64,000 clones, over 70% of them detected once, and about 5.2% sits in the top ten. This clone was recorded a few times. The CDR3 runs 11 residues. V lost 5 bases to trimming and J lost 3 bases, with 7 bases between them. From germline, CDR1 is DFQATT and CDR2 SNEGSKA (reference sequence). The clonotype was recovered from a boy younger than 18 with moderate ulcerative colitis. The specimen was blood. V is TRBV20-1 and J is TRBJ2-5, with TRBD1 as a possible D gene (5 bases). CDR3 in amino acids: CSAATEETQYF. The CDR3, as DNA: TGCAGTGCTGCGACAGAAGAGACCCAGTACTTC.